This record looks at one TCR beta chain sequence and its context. The data were taken from a study of T cell responses to AZD1222 COVID-19 vaccine. CDR1 and CDR2 from the germline V gene are MNHEY and SMNVEV (reference sequence). J was trimmed by 10 bases and V by 2 bases; bases with no gene match: 7. CDR3 length equals 15 residues. Profiling relied on immunoSEQ multiplex PCR, and the TCRdb table lists in-frame clones only, not all of them. The sample records 110,000 to 150,000 clones, approximately 90% being singletons. Material: peripheral blood, obtained on day 0 of AZD1222 vaccination. The chain recombines TRBV27 with TRBJ1-6, with 8 bases lining up with TRBD1. This clonotype was sampled from an adult in good health. CDR3 coding DNA: TGTGCCAGCAGTTTAACCACAGGGGGGGCCTCACCCCTCCACTTT. Translation: CASSLTTGGASPLHF.